Listed here are 5 T cell receptor beta chains from one sample, sequenced in a study of blood T cell repertoires in COVID-19. The repertoire was sequenced with immunoSEQ multiplex PCR; TCRdb's copy has only in-frame clones and lacks some. The sample holds 110,000 or so clones, 85% seen once. Source material: peripheral blood. The receptors shown here come from a human donor in a cohort sampled during active COVID-19.

The V gene is TRBV5-4, the J gene TRBJ2-5; 10 bases align to TRBD2. The CDR3 totals 14 residues. V was pared by 4 bases and J by 1 base, with 1 base of the junction left unmatched. Germline lookup yields CDR1 SGHNT and CDR2 YYREEE (reference sequence). CDR3 amino acids: CASSRTSGQETQYF. The DNA of the CDR3 is TGTGCCAGCAGCCGGACTAGCGGCCAAGAGACCCAGTACTTC.

This chain links TRBV30 with TRBJ1-1; D is uncertain. The CDR3 has 13 amino acids. Trimming left V 1 base short and J 2 bases short, with 8 bases between. Per germline, CDR1 GTSNPN and CDR2 SVGIG (reference sequence). CDR3 loop: CAWSGRQNTEAFF. The CDR3 coding sequence is TGTGCCTGGAGTGGCAGACAAAACACTGAAGCTTTCTTT.

This sequence joins TRBV27 and TRBJ2-5; 9 nucleotides align to TRBD2. The CDR3 covers 16 residues. Losses at the gene ends were 7 bases for V and 1 base for J; bases not matched to a gene: 10. Germline V CDR1 and CDR2: MNHEY, SMNVEV (reference sequence). The CDR3: CASTPASGVLQETQYF. CDR3 sequence (DNA): TGTGCCAGCACCCCGGCTAGCGGGGTGCTCCAAGAGACCCAGTACTTC.

The V and J genes are TRBV4-3 and TRBJ2-2; TRBD2 aligns across 8 bases. This CDR3 comprises 15 residues. V was clipped by 1 base and J by 3 bases; unmatched bases: 1. In germline, CDR1 is LGHNA, CDR2 YSLEER. The CDR3 sequence: CASSQAGGDTGELFF. CDR3 nucleotide sequence: TGCGCCAGCAGCCAAGCGGGGGGGGACACCGGGGAGCTGTTTTTT.

The rearrangement joins TRBV6-5 to TRBJ2-5, with D possibly being TRBD2 (5 bases). The CDR3 runs to 14 residues. Germline CDR1 MNHEY, CDR2 SVGAGI. The V end was cut by 4 bases, the J end by 5 bases, with 14 bases between. The CDR3 DNA is TGTGCCAGCAGTTGGAGGACCTTGGGGGAGACCCAGTACTTC. As protein: CASSWRTLGETQYF.